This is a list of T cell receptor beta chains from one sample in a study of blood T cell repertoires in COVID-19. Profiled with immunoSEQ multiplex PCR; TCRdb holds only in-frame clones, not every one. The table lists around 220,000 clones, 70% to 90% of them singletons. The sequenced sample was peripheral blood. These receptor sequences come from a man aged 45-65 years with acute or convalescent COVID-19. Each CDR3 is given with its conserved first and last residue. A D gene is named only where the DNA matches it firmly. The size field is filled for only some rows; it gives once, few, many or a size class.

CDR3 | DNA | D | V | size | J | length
CASSQDNPYRGNSPLHF | TGCGCCAGCAGCCAAGACAATCCGTACAGGGGGAATTCACCCCTCCACTTT | TRBD1 | TRBV4-1 | NA | TRBJ1-6 | 17
CASSYESLNSPLHF | TGTGCCAGCAGTTACGAGAGTCTTAATTCACCCCTCCACTTT | NA | TRBV6-6 | NA | TRBJ1-6 | 14
CASSLAGQGGEPQHF | TGCGCCAGCAGCTTGGCGGGACAGGGGGGAGAACCCCAGCATTTT | TRBD1 | TRBV5-1 | NA | TRBJ1-5 | 15
CASSQGQGIHSPLHF | TGTGCCAGCAGCCAAGGGCAGGGGATCCATTCACCCCTCCACTTT | NA | TRBV3-1/TRBV3-2 | NA | TRBJ1-6 | 15
CASSYDRKTYEQYF | TGTGCCAGCAGTTACGACAGGAAAACCTACGAGCAGTACTTC | NA | TRBV6-5 | NA | TRBJ2-7 | 14
CASSLDGQPQHF | TGTGCCAGCAGTTTAGACGGTCAGCCCCAGCATTTT | NA | TRBV12-3/TRBV12-4 | once | TRBJ1-5 | 12
CASSSQGVGLMNTEAFF | TGCGCCAGCAGCTCCCAGGGGGTAGGCCTGATGAACACTGAAGCTTTCTTT | TRBD1 | TRBV5-1 | NA | TRBJ1-1 | 17
CASSERGLDRAYGYTF | TGTGCCAGCAGTGAACGAGGATTGGACAGGGCCTATGGCTACACCTTC | TRBD1 | TRBV6-1 | NA | TRBJ1-2 | 16
CASSVRDRKGTEAFF | TGTGCCAGCAGCGTCCGGGACAGAAAAGGCACTGAAGCTTTCTTT | TRBD1 | TRBV11-2 | NA | TRBJ1-1 | 15
CASSYSKQGGYNEQFF | TGTGCCAGCAGTTACTCGAAACAGGGGGGGTACAATGAGCAGTTCTTC | NA | TRBV6-5 | NA | TRBJ2-1 | 16
CASSPRPNTEAFF | TGTGCCAGCAGCCCCAGGCCGAACACTGAAGCTTTCTTT | NA | TRBV7-6 | many | TRBJ1-1 | 13
CASSDPGQGDSEQFF | TGTGCCAGCAGTGACCCGGGACAGGGGGATAGTGAGCAGTTCTTC | TRBD1 | TRBV6-1 | NA | TRBJ2-1 | 15
CASSSAPDRDYEQYF | TGTGCCAGCAGCTCCGCACCGGACAGAGACTACGAGCAGTACTTC | NA | TRBV7-6 | NA | TRBJ2-7 | 15
CASSRGQGNEKLFF | TGTGCCAGCAGCCGGGGACAGGGGAATGAAAAACTGTTTTTT | TRBD1 | TRBV7-2 | NA | TRBJ1-4 | 14
CASSHNRGSGYTF | TGTGCCAGCAGCCACAACAGGGGCTCTGGCTACACCTTC | TRBD1 | TRBV3-1/TRBV3-2 | NA | TRBJ1-2 | 13
CASSIRTGSEGDTQYF | TGTGCCAGTAGTATTAGGACTGGATCGGAGGGAGATACGCAGTATTTT | NA | TRBV19 | NA | TRBJ2-3 | 16
CASSRDISGNTIYF | TGTGCCAGCAGCCGAGATATTTCTGGAAACACCATATATTTT | NA | TRBV27 | NA | TRBJ1-3 | 14
CATSRDRGRGYGYTF | TGTGCCACCAGCAGAGATAGGGGCAGGGGGTATGGCTACACCTTC | TRBD1 | TRBV15 | NA | TRBJ1-2 | 15
CASSLAQGSYNSPLHF | TGTGCCAGCAGCTTAGCCCAGGGCTCCTATAATTCACCCCTCCACTTT | NA | TRBV11-2 | NA | TRBJ1-6 | 16
CAISDAQVPYEQYF | TGTGCCATCAGTGATGCGCAAGTCCCCTACGAGCAGTACTTC | NA | TRBV10-3 | NA | TRBJ2-7 | 14
CASTGDRAVGYTF | TGTGCCAGCACCGGGGACAGGGCCGTGGGCTACACCTTC | TRBD1 | TRBV2 | NA | TRBJ1-2 | 13
CASSPTGTGRNTIYF | TGTGCCAGCAGCCCTACCGGGACAGGGAGAAACACCATATATTTT | TRBD1 | TRBV7-7 | NA | TRBJ1-3 | 15
CASSQDWGTNYGYTF | TGTGCCAGCAGCCAAGATTGGGGCACCAACTATGGCTACACCTTC | NA | TRBV14 | NA | TRBJ1-2 | 15
CASSLAAGGGPYNEQFF | TGCGCCAGCAGCTTGGCGGCAGGGGGAGGACCCTACAATGAGCAGTTCTTC | NA | TRBV5-1 | NA | TRBJ2-1 | 17
CASRGQGAPGYTF | TGTGCCAGCAGAGGACAGGGGGCGCCTGGCTACACCTTC | TRBD1 | TRBV12-3/TRBV12-4 | NA | TRBJ1-2 | 13